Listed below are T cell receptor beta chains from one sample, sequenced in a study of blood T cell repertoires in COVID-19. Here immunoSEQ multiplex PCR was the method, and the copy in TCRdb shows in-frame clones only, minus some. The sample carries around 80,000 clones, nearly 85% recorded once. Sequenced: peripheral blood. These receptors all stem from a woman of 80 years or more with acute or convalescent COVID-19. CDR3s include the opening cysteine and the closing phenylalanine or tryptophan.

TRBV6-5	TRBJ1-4	CASSVEGGAAEKLFF
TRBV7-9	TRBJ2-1	CASSLEGGDRGLF
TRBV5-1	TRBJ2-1	CASSHLAGVGNEQFF
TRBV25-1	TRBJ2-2	CASSPWGETGELFF
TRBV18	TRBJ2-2	CASSPGTDTGELFF
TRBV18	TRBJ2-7	CASSPGDRGYEQYF
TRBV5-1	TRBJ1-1	CASSLQGQGSTEAFF
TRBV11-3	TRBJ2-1	CASTLGGGDNEQFF
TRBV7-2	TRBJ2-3	CASSLGLAGGSSTDTQYF
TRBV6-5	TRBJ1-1	CASSYQGRSTEAFF
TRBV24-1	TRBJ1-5	CATSVGTGGKPQHF
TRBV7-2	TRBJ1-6	CASSLTPGLRSSYNSPLHF
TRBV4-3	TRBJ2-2	CASSQGEGGGTGELFF